This T cell receptor (beta chain) came from a study of vaccination and CD4 T cells after COVID-19. CDR1 and CDR2 from the germline V gene are SGHRS and YFSETQ. The CDR3 is made up of 12 amino acids. Trimming cost V 2 bases and J 4 bases, with 6 bases left between them. As regards this clonotype: Antigen unknown.

An Oncomine TCR Beta short-read assay was used to sequence the DNA from cultured CD4+ T cells. MiXCR was run by TCRdb on the PCR reads, yielding one entry per CDR3 protein. Counted here are roughly 20,000 distinct CDR3 sequences, around 50% occurring once; the ten biggest clones make up about 7%. Treatment denoted: roughly 10-day PBMC culture with coronavirus spike peptide pools or control peptides (ViraFEST assay). Peptide-pool expansion of antigen-specific T cells preceded TCR sequencing in ViraFEST. Points from the study as a whole: A median of approximately 90% of reactive clones, in convalescent patients, became evident only post-vaccination. In convalescent patients, 304 of 307 vaccine-specific clones were mono-reactive for SARS-CoV-2 spike.

The sequencing input was CD4+ T cells from blood, cultured in vitro. The chain links TRBV5-1 to TRBJ1-2, with D maybe TRBD1 (5 bases). This receptor was identified in a human donor who had recovered from COVID-19. Here the CDR3 reads CASSLDSYGYTF. CDR3 in DNA: TGCGCCAGCAGCTTAGACAGCTATGGCTACACCTTC. Based on the CDR3 plus reference TRBV5-1 and TRBJ1-2, the full variable domain is KAGVTQTPRYLIKTRGQQVTLSCSPISGHRSVSWYQQTPGQGLQFLFEYFSETQRNKGNFPGRFSGRQFSNSRSEMNVSTLELGDSALYLCASSLDSYGYTFGSGTRLTVV.